The 26 T cell receptor beta chains below all came from one sample that was sequenced in a study of technical replicates of blood from a few donors. The data were produced by immunoSEQ multiplex PCR, yet TCRdb's version contains in-frame clones alone and is incomplete. The repertoire holds fewer than 15,000 clones, with approximately 94% as singletons. Sequencing was carried out using PBMCs. These receptor sequences come from a human donor in good health.

V gene TRBV6-5 combines with J gene TRBJ1-1; 7 positions agree with TRBD1. Germline trimming cut 8 bases from V and 3 bases from J; bases unmatched to any gene: 12. The CDR3 has 15 residues. Per germline, CDR1 MNHEY and CDR2 SVGAGI. The CDR3 is CASRPPGGRDTEAFF. The CDR3 coding sequence is TGTGCCAGCCGCCCTCCAGGGGGGCGGGACACTGAAGCTTTCTTT.

The chain links TRBV5-1 to TRBJ2-1; D may be TRBD2 (6 bases). Trimming cost V 0 bases and J 4 bases, with 11 bases left between them. Germline assignment: CDR1 SGHRS and CDR2 YFSETQ. This CDR3 region has 15 residues. The chain's CDR3 is CASSLESGGYNEQFF. The CDR3 coding sequence is TGCGCCAGCAGCTTGGAGAGCGGAGGGTACAATGAGCAGTTCTTC.

The chain joins TRBV27 to TRBJ2-5; 7 positions agree with TRBD1. CDR1 MNHEY and CDR2 SMNVEV come from the germline V gene (reference sequence). The CDR3 consists of 16 residues. The V and J ends lost 4 bases and 3 bases, in that order; junction bases with no gene match: 11. The CDR3 DNA reads as TGTGCCAGCAGTTCTGAGGGGGCGCGGTGGAAAGAGACCCAGTACTTC. Amino acid sequence: CASSSEGARWKETQYF.

The chain employs TRBV11-1 and TRBJ2-2, with TRBD1 identical over 7 bases. Germline V lookup: CDR1 SGHAT, CDR2 FQDESV (reference sequence). V gave up 1 base and J gave up 5 bases; unmatched junction bases: 1. CDR3 length: 14 amino acids. DNA for the CDR3: TGTGCCAGCAGCTTAGAGACAGGGACCGGGGAGCTGTTTTTT. It encodes CASSLETGTGELFF.

The CDR3 region has the DNA TGCGCCAGCGTAAGGGACAGGGACAACTATGGCTACACCTTC. Its protein product is CASVRDRDNYGYTF. The rearrangement joins TRBV10-2 to TRBJ1-2; TRBD1 matches at 9 bases. Germline values: CDR1 WSHSY, CDR2 SAAADI. Trimming removed 8 bases from V and 2 bases from J; junction bases left unmatched: 6. This CDR3 contains 14 residues.

This sequence joins TRBV7-2 and TRBJ2-4, with 8 bases aligning to TRBD2. The CDR3 contains 19 residues. CDR1 is SGHTA, CDR2 FQGNSA, per germline. Trimming cost V 1 base and J 0 bases; bases outside gene matches: 11. CDR3 coding DNA: TGTGCCAGCAGCTTAGGTTTACTAGCGGCCACATTAGCCAAAAACATTCAGTACTTC. Translation gives CASSLGLLAATLAKNIQYF.

The chain combines TRBV5-1 with TRBJ2-2, with D tentatively TRBD1 (5 bases). The CDR3 runs 15 residues. Trimming left V 0 bases short and J 3 bases short, with 9 bases between. Germline CDR1 is SGHRS and CDR2 is YFSETQ. The CDR3 nucleotides read TGCGCCAGCAGCTTGGGACAGACCGACACCGGGGAGCTGTTTTTT. Its translation is CASSLGQTDTGELFF.

The rearrangement joins TRBV30 to TRBJ1-2; D might be TRBD1 (5 bases). Trimming took off 4 bases at V and 8 bases at J, with 11 bases between the two ends. CDR1 and CDR2 (germline): GTSNPN, SVGIG (reference sequence). The CDR3 sequence is 11 residues long. CDR3 sequence: CAWTGRTGYTF. The CDR3 bases are TGTGCCTGGACAGGGCGAACCGGCTACACCTTC.

The V and J genes are TRBV11-2 and TRBJ2-5; the match to TRBD2 covers 8 bases. Losses at the gene ends were 0 bases for V and 4 bases for J; bases not matched to a gene: 10. The CDR3 is 17 residues long. Germline CDR1 reads SGHAT; CDR2 reads FQNNGV. CDR3 bases: TGTGCCAGCAGCTTAGAAGGGGGGTGGCGGGAGGTAGAGACCCAGTACTTC. It translates to CASSLEGGWREVETQYF.

This chain links TRBV6-5 with TRBJ2-7, with TRBD1 as a possible D gene (5 bases). CDR1 and CDR2 from the germline V gene are MNHEY and SVGAGI. CDR3 length equals 11 residues. V lost 5 bases and J lost 3, with 5 bases in between. CDR3: CASSRGYEQYF. The DNA for the CDR3 is TGTGCCAGCAGTAGGGGCTACGAGCAGTACTTC.

The chain carries TRBV2 and TRBJ2-3, with D perhaps matching TRBD1 (6 bases). Trimming took off 6 bases at V and 0 bases at J, with 10 bases between the two ends. The germline gives CDR1 SNHLY, CDR2 FYNNEI. The CDR3 length is 14 residues. The CDR3, as DNA: TGTGCCAGCAGACAGGGCTCTAGCACAGATACGCAGTATTTT. This encodes CASRQGSSTDTQYF.

The chain combines TRBV19 with TRBJ2-2, with unresolved D. CDR3 length equals 14 residues. Per germline, CDR1 LNHDA and CDR2 SQIVND (reference sequence). V lost 7 bases and J 0 bases, leaving 9 bases between the germline ends. The CDR3 loop is CASTGTTNTGELFF. CDR3 nucleotides: TGTGCCAGTACGGGTACCACGAACACCGGGGAGCTGTTTTTT.

DNA of the CDR3: TGCGCCAGCATCCGCGGGTGGCCTAGCTCCTACAATGAGCAGTTCTTC. This gives the protein CASIRGWPSSYNEQFF. The gene calls are TRBV23-1 and TRBJ2-1; D possibly corresponds to TRBD2 (5 bases). TRBV23-1 is labeled an ORF, and its function is uncertain. The CDR3 is 16 residues long. V dropped 7 bases and J dropped 0 bases, with 16 bases sitting between them.

The chain uses TRBV6-6 and TRBJ2-7; unclear D gene. V was pared by 8 bases and J by 0 bases, with 11 bases between. The CDR3 consists of 13 residues. CDR1 and CDR2 (germline): MNHNY, SVGAGI (reference sequence). The CDR3 loop reads CASRPAGSYEQYF. Written as DNA, the CDR3 is TGTGCCAGCCGCCCTGCAGGCTCCTACGAGCAGTACTTC.

The chain uses TRBV19 and TRBJ1-1; weak D call: TRBD1 (6 bases). The CDR3 runs to 15 residues. Germline V gene sequence: CDR1 LNHDA, CDR2 SQIVND (reference sequence). V was shortened by 7 bases and J by 8 bases, with 23 bases between the two germline ends. The CDR3 nucleotides are TGTGCCAGTATCCACCCCGTGCCAGGGGTATACGAAGCTTTCTTT. It is translated as CASIHPVPGVYEAFF.

This sequence joins TRBV6-5 and TRBJ2-7, with D perhaps matching TRBD2 (5 bases). Germline loops: CDR1 MNHEY, CDR2 SVGAGI. The CDR3 covers 14 residues. The V end lost 2 bases, the J end lost 5 bases, and 13 bases lay between the germline ends. CDR3 sequence (DNA): TGTGCCAGCAGTTACCTGGACTCTCGGGACGAGCAGTACTTC. Encoded protein: CASSYLDSRDEQYF.

The chain joins TRBV6-1 to TRBJ2-1; tentative D call: TRBD2 (6 bases). The V end lost 6 bases, the J end lost 2 bases, and 17 bases lay between the germline ends. CDR3 size: 16 residues. CDR1 and CDR2 from the germline V gene are MNHNS and SASEGT. The CDR3 here is CASSELRGPTYNEQFF. The CDR3, as DNA: TGTGCCAGCAGCGAACTGCGGGGACCAACCTACAATGAGCAGTTCTTC.

The rearrangement links TRBV19 to TRBJ1-5; maybe TRBD1 (5 bases). V lost 8 bases, J lost 7 bases, and 18 bases lay in between. The CDR3 extends over 14 amino acids. Germline V gene data show CDR1 as LNHDA and CDR2 as SQIVND (reference sequence). The CDR3: CASERMGGNQPQHF. The CDR3 region has the DNA TGTGCCAGTGAAAGAATGGGGGGAAACCAGCCCCAGCATTTT.

This chain connects TRBV5-1 to TRBJ2-2; 8 positions agree with TRBD1. V lost 7 bases, J lost 4 bases, and 12 bases stayed unmatched. CDR3 size: 16 residues. Germline loops: CDR1 SGHRS, CDR2 YFSETQ. This chain's CDR3 is CASSREGTGFTGELFF. In nucleotides, the CDR3 is TGCGCCAGCTCTCGTGAGGGGACAGGCTTCACCGGGGAGCTGTTTTTT.

This clone was detected once. The V gene is TRBV7-9, the J gene TRBJ2-2; 7 nucleotides align to TRBD1. Germline V lookup: CDR1 SEHNR, CDR2 FQNEAQ (reference sequence). CDR3 length equals 16 residues. The trim removed 7 bases at V and 1 base at J, leaving 9 bases unmatched. This chain's CDR3 is CASKGARPLNTGELFF. The CDR3 bases are TGTGCCAGCAAGGGGGCGAGGCCTCTGAACACCGGGGAGCTGTTTTTT. The whole variable domain, remainder taken from reference TRBV7-9 and TRBJ2-2, is DTGVSQNPRHKITKRGQNVTFRCDPISEHNRLYWYRQTLGQGPEFLTYFQNEAQLEKSRLLSDRFSAERPKGSFSTLEIQRTEQGDSAMYLCASKGARPLNTGELFFGEGSRLTVL.

V usage is TRBV10-1 and J usage is TRBJ2-7; D remains unclear. V was clipped by 5 bases and J by 0 bases, with 5 bases between them. This CDR3 has 12 amino acids. Per the germline V gene, CDR1 is WNHNN and CDR2 is SYGVQD (reference sequence). CDR3 in amino acids: CASSYSSYEQYF. The DNA for the CDR3 is TGCGCCAGCAGTTACAGCTCCTACGAGCAGTACTTC.

V is TRBV18 and J is TRBJ2-4; a weak D match, TRBD2 (6 bases). The CDR3 has 14 amino acids. Trimming took 2 bases from V and 2 from J, leaving 7 bases between them. The germline CDR1 and CDR2 sequences are KGHSH and LQKENI. This CDR3 is CASSPAGTKNIQYF. CDR3 DNA sequence: TGTGCCAGCTCACCAGCGGGAACCAAAAACATTCAGTACTTC. Variable domain in full (rest from reference TRBV18 and TRBJ2-4): NAGVMQNPRHLVRRRGQEARLRCSPMKGHSHVYWYRQLPEEGLKFMVYLQKENIIDESGMPKERFSAEFPKEGPSILRIQQVVRGDSAAYFCASSPAGTKNIQYFGAGTRLSVL.

The chain couples TRBV10-1 to TRBJ1-2; the D gene is possibly TRBD1 (5 bases). This CDR3 is 17 amino acids long. Germline V gives CDR1 WNHNN, CDR2 SYGVQD (reference sequence). The V gene lost 7 bases and the J gene lost 0 bases, with 21 bases spanning the gap. The CDR3 region is CASIERRTGGANYGYTF. The CDR3 DNA reads TGCGCCAGCATCGAAAGACGTACGGGGGGGGCTAACTATGGCTACACCTTC.

The V call is TRBV19, the J call TRBJ1-5, with 11 nucleotides matching TRBD1. CDR1 and CDR2 from the germline V gene are LNHDA and SQIVND (reference sequence). With 4 bases clipped from V and 6 bases from J, the junction kept 2 bases outside the gene matches. The CDR3 totals 14 residues. CDR3 residues: CASSRDRGIQPQHF. As DNA, the CDR3 is TGTGCCAGTAGTAGGGACAGGGGGATTCAGCCCCAGCATTTT.

The chain uses TRBV6-1 and TRBJ1-5; no clear D. Trimming shortened V by 2 bases and J by 1 base, and 9 bases separated the two germline ends. This CDR3 has 15 residues. Germline V gene data show CDR1 as MNHNS and CDR2 as SASEGT. The CDR3, as DNA: TGTGCCAGCAGTGAATTCGGCAGGAGCAATCAGCCCCAGCATTTT. Protein sequence: CASSEFGRSNQPQHF.

Notes on this clone: Distinct nucleotide sequences in the sample also encode this CDR3. The chain has TRBV5-1 and TRBJ2-1; a possible D gene is TRBD2 (5 bases). V lost 2 bases and J 2 bases, leaving 8 bases between the germline ends. Germline V gene lookup returns CDR1 SGHRS and CDR2 YFSETQ. The CDR3 runs to 14 residues. CDR3 amino acids: CASSFSGAYNEQFF. CDR3 coding DNA: TGCGCCAGCAGCTTCAGCGGAGCCTACAATGAGCAGTTCTTC.